This section outlines one T cell receptor (beta chain) sequence together with its context. Only one count was recorded for this clone. Its antigen has not been determined. Base qualities are missing; no much larger clone stands one base away. This sample is part of a study of shared T cell receptors in the human thymus (dated by TCRdb to 2020 to 2022). Background on the whole study: The study examined how the human thymus generates shared, self-reactive T-cell receptor alpha chains.

Library preparation employed the immunoSEQ multiplex PCR assay. As stored in TCRdb, this immuneACCESS dataset retains in-frame rearrangements with V and J assigned. A fraction of the clones does not appear; measured against another copy, unresolved V genes explain less than half of the discrepancy, and the remainder lacks a known reason. Present in this sample are approximately 660,000 clones, roughly 90% of which were seen just once. The biggest ten clones account for about 0.01% of the sample. The CDR3 measures 18 amino acids from cysteine to phenylalanine. Left in the record is the CDR3 DNA by itself, 54 bases read in frame from the first base. Relative to germline, V is 9 bases shorter and J is 0 bases shorter, with 28 bases between their ends. According to the germline V gene, CDR1 reads SGDLS and CDR2 reads YYNGEE. This same sample was also taken into another study, of human thymus T cells. The second source states: The donors were immunologically healthy infants in Finland who had open corrective cardiac surgery for congenital heart defects. Thymus tissue was collected as surgical resects that were removed during corrective cardiac surgery. Usage of V and J gene segments appeared to be biased in both the thymic and the peripheral blood repertoires. Highly overlapping thymic TCR repertoires among unrelated individuals were reported in the related research. TCR alpha and beta repertoires from roughly eight infant thymus samples and four related peripheral blood samples were characterized in the study. The infant donors were roughly 7 to 250 days old, and the cohort included six or seven males and a couple of females. Thymocytes were freed from the tissue by mechanical means and kept at -70 degrees C as pellets of roughly 8.5-31 million cells. A QIAsymphony instrument was used to extract genomic DNA from frozen cell pellets. Using the immunoSEQ multiplex PCR assay, the TCRB and TCRAD loci were amplified from a standardized quantity of quality-controlled genomic DNA. Amplicons spanned the V(D)J region at a length sufficient to cover the CDR3 and identify V and J genes. The commercial immunoSEQ service was used to sequence amplicons on an Illumina platform. Corrections for primer bias and sequencing errors followed previously described methods, while TCRAD and TCRB definitions were based on the IMGT database. immunoSEQ Analyzer 3.0 and VDJTools were used for repertoire analysis, which covered basic statistics, V/J segment usage, diversity estimates, rarefaction and pairwise overlap. Diversity was estimated with Chao1, ChaoE, Efron-Thisted, Shannon and inverse Simpson indices, and also on datasets down-sampled to the smallest sample. For repertoire overlap, CDR3 nucleotide sequence, V gene and J gene had to match strictly, and clustering was done by Jaccard-based multidimensional scaling. Thymus samples yielded on average approximately 800,000 unique TCRB clonotypes, compared with 80,000 to 95,000 from blood samples.

This receptor was obtained from a boy under three years old with a congenital heart defect. Donor details come from another sample of the same person, matched by shared clones. This chain joins TRBV9 to TRBJ2-7; TRBD2 might be the D gene, on 6 matching bases. The sequencing input was thymocytes. CDR3 protein: CAKPRGGVSPICSYEQYF. The nucleotide sequence reads as follows: TGTGCCAAACCTAGAGGAGGGGTTTCGCCAATTTGCTCCTACGAGCAGTACTTC.